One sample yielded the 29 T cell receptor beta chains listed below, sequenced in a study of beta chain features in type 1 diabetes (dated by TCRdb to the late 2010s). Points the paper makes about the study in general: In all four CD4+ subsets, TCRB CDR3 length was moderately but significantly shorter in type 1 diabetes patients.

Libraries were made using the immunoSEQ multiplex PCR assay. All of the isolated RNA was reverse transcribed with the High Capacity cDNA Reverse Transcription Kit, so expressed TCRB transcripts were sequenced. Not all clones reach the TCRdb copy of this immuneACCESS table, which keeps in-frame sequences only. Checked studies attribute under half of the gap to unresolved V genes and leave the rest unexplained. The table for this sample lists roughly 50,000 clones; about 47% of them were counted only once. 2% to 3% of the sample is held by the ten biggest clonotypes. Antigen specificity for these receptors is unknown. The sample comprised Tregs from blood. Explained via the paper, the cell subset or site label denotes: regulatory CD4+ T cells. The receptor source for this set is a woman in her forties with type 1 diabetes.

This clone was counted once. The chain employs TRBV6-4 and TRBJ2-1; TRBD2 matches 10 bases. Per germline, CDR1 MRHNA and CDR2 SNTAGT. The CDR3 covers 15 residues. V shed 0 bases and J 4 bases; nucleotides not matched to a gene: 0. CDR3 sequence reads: CASSDSAGGYNEQFF. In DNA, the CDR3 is TGTGCCAGCAGTGACTCAGCGGGAGGGTACAATGAGCAGTTCTTC.

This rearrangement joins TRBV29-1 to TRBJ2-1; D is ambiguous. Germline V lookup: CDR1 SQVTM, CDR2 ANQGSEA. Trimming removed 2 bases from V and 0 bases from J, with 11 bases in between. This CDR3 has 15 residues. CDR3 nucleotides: TGCAGCGTTGAAACCCCCCGCAGCTCCTACAATGAGCAGTTCTTC. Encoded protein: CSVETPRSSYNEQFF.

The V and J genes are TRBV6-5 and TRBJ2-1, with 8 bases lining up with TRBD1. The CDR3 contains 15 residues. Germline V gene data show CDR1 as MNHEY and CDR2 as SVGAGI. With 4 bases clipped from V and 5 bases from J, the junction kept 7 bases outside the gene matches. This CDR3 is CASSSPRTGNNEQFF. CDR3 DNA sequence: TGTGCCAGCAGTTCCCCCCGGACAGGGAACAATGAGCAGTTCTTC.

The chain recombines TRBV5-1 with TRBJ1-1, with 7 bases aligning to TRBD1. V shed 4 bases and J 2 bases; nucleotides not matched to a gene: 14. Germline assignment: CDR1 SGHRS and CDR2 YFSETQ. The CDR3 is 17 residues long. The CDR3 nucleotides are TGCGCCAGCAGCATCTCGGCTCAGGGGGTGATAAACACTGAAGCTTTCTTT. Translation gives CASSISAQGVINTEAFF.

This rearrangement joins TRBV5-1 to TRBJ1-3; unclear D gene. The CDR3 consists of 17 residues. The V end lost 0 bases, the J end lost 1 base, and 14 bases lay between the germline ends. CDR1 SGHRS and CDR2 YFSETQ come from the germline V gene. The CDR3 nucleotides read TGCGCCAGCAGCTTGGAAACCCGGATGACATCTGGAAACACCATATATTTT. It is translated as CASSLETRMTSGNTIYF.

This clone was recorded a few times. The CDR3 nucleotides are TGTGCCAGCAGCTACTCTGGACAGACTGACTATGGCTACACCTTC. This sequence encodes CASSYSGQTDYGYTF. This chain connects TRBV4-2 to TRBJ1-2, with D maybe TRBD1 (6 bases). Deletions cut 5 bases from V and 3 bases from J, with 16 bases between. CDR3 length equals 15 residues. Germline V CDR1 and CDR2: LGHNA, YNFKEQ.

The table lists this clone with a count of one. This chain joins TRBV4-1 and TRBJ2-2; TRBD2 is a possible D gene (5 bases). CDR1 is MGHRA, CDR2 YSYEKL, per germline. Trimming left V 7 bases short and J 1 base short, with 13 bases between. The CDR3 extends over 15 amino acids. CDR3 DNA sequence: TGCGCCAGCATGCAGTGGGCGGGGAACACCGGGGAGCTGTTTTTT. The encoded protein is CASMQWAGNTGELFF.

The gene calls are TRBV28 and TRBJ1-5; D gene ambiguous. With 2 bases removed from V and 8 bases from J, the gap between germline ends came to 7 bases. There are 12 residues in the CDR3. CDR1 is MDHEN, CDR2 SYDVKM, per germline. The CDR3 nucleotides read TGTGCCAGCAGTTTAAGTCGGGAGCCCCAGCATTTT. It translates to CASSLSREPQHF. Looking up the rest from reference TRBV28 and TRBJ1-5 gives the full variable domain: DVKVTQSSRYLVKRTGEKVFLECVQDMDHENMFWYRQDPGLGLRLIYFSYDVKMKEKGDIPEGYSVSREKKERFSLILESASTNQTSMYLCASSLSREPQHFGDGTRLSIL.

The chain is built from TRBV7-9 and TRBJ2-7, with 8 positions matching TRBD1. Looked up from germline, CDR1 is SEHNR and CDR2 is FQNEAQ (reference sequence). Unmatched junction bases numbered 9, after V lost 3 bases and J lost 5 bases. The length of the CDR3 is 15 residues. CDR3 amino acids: CASSFYRGEVDEQYF. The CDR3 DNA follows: TGTGCCAGCAGCTTTTACAGGGGGGAAGTGGACGAGCAGTACTTC.

CDR3 amino acids: CASNPWESPYEQYF. The DNA of the CDR3 is TGTGCCAGCAACCCCTGGGAGAGCCCCTACGAGCAGTACTTC. The chain employs TRBV2 and TRBJ2-7, with a possible D match to TRBD2 (5 bases). The V end lost 7 bases, the J end lost 2 bases, and 15 bases lay between the germline ends. The CDR3 is 14 residues long. Germline V lookup: CDR1 SNHLY, CDR2 FYNNEI.

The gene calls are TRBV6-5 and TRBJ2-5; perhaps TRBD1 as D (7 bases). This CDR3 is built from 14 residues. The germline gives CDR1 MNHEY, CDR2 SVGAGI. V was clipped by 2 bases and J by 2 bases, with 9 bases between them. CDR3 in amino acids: CASSYQGGQETQYF. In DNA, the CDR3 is TGTGCCAGCAGTTACCAGGGGGGTCAAGAGACCCAGTACTTC.

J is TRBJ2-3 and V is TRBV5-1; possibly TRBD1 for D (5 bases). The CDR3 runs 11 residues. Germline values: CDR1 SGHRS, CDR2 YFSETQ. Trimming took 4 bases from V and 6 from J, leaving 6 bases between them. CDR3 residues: CASSGADTQYF. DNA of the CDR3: TGCGCCAGCAGCGGGGCGGATACGCAGTATTTT.

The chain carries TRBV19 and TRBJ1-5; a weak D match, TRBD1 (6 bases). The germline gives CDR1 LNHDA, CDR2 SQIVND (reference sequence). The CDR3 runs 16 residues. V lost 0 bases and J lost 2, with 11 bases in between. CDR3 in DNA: TGTGCCAGTAGTATAGATGCACCAGGGGGCAATCAGCCCCAGCATTTT. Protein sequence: CASSIDAPGGNQPQHF. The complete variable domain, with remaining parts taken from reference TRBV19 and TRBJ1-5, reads DGGITQSPKYLFRKEGQNVTLSCEQNLNHDAMYWYRQDPGQGLRLIYYSQIVNDFQKGDIAEGYSVSREKKESFPLTVTSAQKNPTAFYLCASSIDAPGGNQPQHFGDGTRLSIL.

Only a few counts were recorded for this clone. CDR3 DNA sequence: TGCGCCAGCAGCAGGGAGGGACAGGGGGTCTCGATGAACACTGAAGCTTTCTTT. It yields the protein CASSREGQGVSMNTEAFF. The chain recombines TRBV5-1 with TRBJ1-1, with TRBD1 matching 11 bases. After removal of 4 bases from V and 0 bases from J, the junction contained 11 bases not matched to a gene. Germline loops: CDR1 SGHRS, CDR2 YFSETQ. This CDR3 has 18 amino acids.

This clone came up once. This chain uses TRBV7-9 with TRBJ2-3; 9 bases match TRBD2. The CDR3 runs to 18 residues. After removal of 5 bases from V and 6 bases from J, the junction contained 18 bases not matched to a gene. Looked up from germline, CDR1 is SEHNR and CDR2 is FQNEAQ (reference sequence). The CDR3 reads CASSGILAGLETRDTQYF. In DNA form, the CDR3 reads TGTGCCAGCAGCGGGATACTAGCGGGCCTTGAGACTAGGGATACGCAGTATTTT.

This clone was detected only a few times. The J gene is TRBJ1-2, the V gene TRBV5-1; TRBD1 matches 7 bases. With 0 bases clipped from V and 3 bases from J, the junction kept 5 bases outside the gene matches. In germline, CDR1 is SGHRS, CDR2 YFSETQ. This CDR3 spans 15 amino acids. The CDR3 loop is CASSLAGQADYGYTF. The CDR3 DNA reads TGCGCCAGCAGCTTGGCTGGACAGGCCGACTATGGCTACACCTTC.

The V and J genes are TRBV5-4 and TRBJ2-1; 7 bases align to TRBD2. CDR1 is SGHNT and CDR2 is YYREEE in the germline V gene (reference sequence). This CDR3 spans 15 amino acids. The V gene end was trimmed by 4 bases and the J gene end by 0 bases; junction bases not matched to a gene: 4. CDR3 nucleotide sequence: TGTGCCAGCAGCCCAGCGGGAAACTCCTACAATGAGCAGTTCTTC. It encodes CASSPAGNSYNEQFF.

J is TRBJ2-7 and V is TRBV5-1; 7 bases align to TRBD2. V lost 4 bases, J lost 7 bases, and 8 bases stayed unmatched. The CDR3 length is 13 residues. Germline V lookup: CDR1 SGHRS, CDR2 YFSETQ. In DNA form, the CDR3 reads TGCGCCAGCAGCCTCCTGACTAGCCATGAGCAGTACTTC. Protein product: CASSLLTSHEQYF. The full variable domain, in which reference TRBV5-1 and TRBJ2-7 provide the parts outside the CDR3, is KAGVTQTPRYLIKTRGQQVTLSCSPISGHRSVSWYQQTPGQGLQFLFEYFSETQRNKGNFPGRFSGRQFSNSRSEMNVSTLELGDSALYLCASSLLTSHEQYFGPGTRLTVT.

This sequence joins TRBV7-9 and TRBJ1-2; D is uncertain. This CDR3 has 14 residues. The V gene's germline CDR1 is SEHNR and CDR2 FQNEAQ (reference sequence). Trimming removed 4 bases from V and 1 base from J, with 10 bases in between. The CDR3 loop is CASSSTGNNYGYTF. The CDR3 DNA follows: TGTGCCAGCAGCTCAACCGGGAATAACTATGGCTACACCTTC.

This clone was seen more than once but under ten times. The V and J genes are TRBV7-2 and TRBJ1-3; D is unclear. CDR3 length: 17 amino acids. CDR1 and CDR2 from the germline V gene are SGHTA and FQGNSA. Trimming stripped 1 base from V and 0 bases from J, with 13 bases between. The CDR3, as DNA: TGTGCCAGCAGCTTAGAGGGTGCGGGGAGCTCTGGAAACACCATATATTTT. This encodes CASSLEGAGSSGNTIYF.

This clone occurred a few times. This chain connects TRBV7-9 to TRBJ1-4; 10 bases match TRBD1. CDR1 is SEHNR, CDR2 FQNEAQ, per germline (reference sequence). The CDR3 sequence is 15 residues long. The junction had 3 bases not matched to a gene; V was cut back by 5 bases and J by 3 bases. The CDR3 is CASSRQGAPNEKLFF. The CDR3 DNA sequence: TGTGCCAGCAGCCGACAGGGGGCGCCTAATGAAAAACTGTTTTTT.

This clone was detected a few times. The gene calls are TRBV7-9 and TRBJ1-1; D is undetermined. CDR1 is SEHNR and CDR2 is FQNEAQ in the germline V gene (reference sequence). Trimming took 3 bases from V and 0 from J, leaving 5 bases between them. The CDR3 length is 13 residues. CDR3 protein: CASSFRMNTEAFF. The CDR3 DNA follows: TGTGCCAGCAGCTTCAGGATGAACACTGAAGCTTTCTTT.

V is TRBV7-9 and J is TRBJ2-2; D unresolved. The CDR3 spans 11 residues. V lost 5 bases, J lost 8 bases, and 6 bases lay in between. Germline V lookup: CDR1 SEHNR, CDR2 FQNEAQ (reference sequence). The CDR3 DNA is TGTGCCAGCAGCCCCCTGGGGGAGCTGTTTTTT. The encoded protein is CASSPLGELFF.

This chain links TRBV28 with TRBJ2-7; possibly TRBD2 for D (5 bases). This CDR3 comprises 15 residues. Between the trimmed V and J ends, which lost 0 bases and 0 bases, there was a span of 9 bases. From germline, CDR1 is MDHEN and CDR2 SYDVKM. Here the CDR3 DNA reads TGTGCCAGCAGTTTATGGGGGAGCGGCTCCTACGAGCAGTACTTC. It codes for CASSLWGSGSYEQYF.

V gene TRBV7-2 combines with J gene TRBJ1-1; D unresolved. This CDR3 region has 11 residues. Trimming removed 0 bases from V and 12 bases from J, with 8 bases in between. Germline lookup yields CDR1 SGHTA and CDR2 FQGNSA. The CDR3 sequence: CASSLAQESFF. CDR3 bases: TGTGCCAGCAGCTTAGCGCAAGAGTCTTTCTTT.

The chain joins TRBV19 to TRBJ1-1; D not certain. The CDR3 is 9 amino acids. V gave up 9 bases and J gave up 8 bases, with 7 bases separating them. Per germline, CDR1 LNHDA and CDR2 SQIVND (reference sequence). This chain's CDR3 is CASGREAFF. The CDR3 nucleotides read TGTGCCAGCGGTCGAGAAGCTTTCTTT.

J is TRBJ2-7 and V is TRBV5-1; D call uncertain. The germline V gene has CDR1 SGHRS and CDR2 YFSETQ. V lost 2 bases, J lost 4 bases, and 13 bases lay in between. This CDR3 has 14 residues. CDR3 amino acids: CASSFWSQQYEQYF. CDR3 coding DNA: TGCGCCAGCAGCTTCTGGTCCCAACAGTACGAGCAGTACTTC.

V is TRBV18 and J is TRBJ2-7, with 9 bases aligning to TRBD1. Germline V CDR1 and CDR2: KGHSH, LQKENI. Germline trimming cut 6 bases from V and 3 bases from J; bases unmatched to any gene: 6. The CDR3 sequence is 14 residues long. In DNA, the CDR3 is TGTGCCAGCTCTTACCCGGGACAGGGCTACGAGCAGTACTTC. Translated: CASSYPGQGYEQYF.

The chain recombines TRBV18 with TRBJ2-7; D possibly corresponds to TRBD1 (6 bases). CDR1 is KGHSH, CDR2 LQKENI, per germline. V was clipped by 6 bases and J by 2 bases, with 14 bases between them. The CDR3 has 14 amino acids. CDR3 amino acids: CASSFRQEPYEQYF. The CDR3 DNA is TGTGCCAGCTCGTTTAGACAGGAGCCCTACGAGCAGTACTTC.